This T cell receptor beta chain is drawn from a study of long-term antiretroviral therapy in people with HIV (dated by TCRdb to 2021 to 2024). Looking at the study overall: The earliest samples were collected roughly a decade before the 2015 WHO recommendation for immediate ART, at a time when ART was usually postponed until CD4 counts fell. A retrospective serial study tested whether ART initiation and durable HIV suppression were associated with changes in peripheral blood TRB repertoire composition and diversity. A total of roughly 200 cryopreserved PBMC samples came from approximately 30 adults with confirmed HIV infection and were collected serially over a mean of roughly 6 years (range 1-12). About two fifths of the roughly 30 participants with HIV were female. No cross-contamination during QIAcube processing was seen in test extractions of a monoclonal T-cell line run alongside around 31 polyclonal samples. The research as a whole found: At every time point, the repertoire was dominated by expanded TRB clones first identified before ART initiation, although this dominance fluctuated and, in many PLHIV, declined after ART. Because pre-ART samples had limited cell numbers, unsorted PBMC were profiled rather than sorted CD4+ and CD8+ T cells. The samples span the years 2004 to 2017, and the ART regimens used at that time may not be as effective as current regimens. A significant increase in TRB diversity was found to be associated with ART initiation, although TRB diversity was observed to remain significantly below that of transplant donor controls even after long-term ART. Compared with controls, HIV repertoires had narrower CDR3 length ranges, and the network structure pointed to an antigen-experienced repertoire that shifted only slightly toward naive after ART. Because PBMC availability was limited, only the TCR beta chain was sequenced, with no alpha chain pairing. Inferences about post-ART repertoire changes are limited because no data were available on ART adherence, viral resistance or therapy changes.

To be included, a participant needed at least one PBMC sample from before ART initiation plus at least two post-ART samples. Treatment was received in the United States of America by all participants with HIV. Before DNA extraction, cryopreserved samples of about 0.95-11 million PBMC were thawed and washed. At the time of the earliest PBMC sample for each participant with HIV, ages ranged from roughly 23 to 60 years. Per participant, PBMC samples came from 1-4 timepoints prior to ART initiation and 2-8 timepoints following ART initiation, for a median of 7 samples. For every participant, serial HIV viral load, CD4+ T-cell count, ART history and demographic data were obtained. Genomic DNA was extracted from unsorted PBMC with a Qiagen kit on a QIAcube, with processing performed in batches of 12 samples. The immunoSEQ hsTCRB v3.0 assay was used at survey level resolution to sequence the TRB variable region. The target sequencing depth for TRB was roughly 35,000-50,000 T-cell genomes per sample. An Illumina MiSeq with a v3 150-cycle kit was used to sequence the pooled TRB libraries. For the original study's pipeline: Repertoire analysis was run in R within a reproducible Nextflow workflow that covered QC, data transformation and analysis. LymphoSeq2, an R package for exploring AIRR-Seq data, was used to implement custom analyses. A few samples that produced fewer than 5000 total TRB sequences were removed, so 180 or so HIV repertoires were analyzed. Of the roughly 180 retained HIV repertoires, almost 60 were collected before and around 130 after ART initiation. Repertoires were downsampled to 5000 TRB nucleotide sequences, with summary statistics averaged over 100 downsampling iterations. Only TRB sequences with CDR3 regions of at least seven amino acids were retained for analysis. A Shannon entropy-derived clonality score and the Gini coefficient were used to measure diversity. In repertoire networks, the top 5000 CDR3 amino acid sequences were linked whenever an edit distance of one separated two sequences. For TRB CDR3 amino acid sequences, GLIPH2 was used to predict antigen specificity groups and MHC restriction. To flag known CMV, EBV, HIV or tissue antigen associations, CDR3 amino acid sequences were matched against VDJdb and McPAS-TCR. Pre-ART, post-ART and control groups were compared with Wilcoxon signed-rank tests and Holm-Bonferroni correction. Not all clones reach the TCRdb copy of this immuneACCESS table, which keeps in-frame sequences only. Checked studies attribute under half of the gap to unresolved V genes and leave the rest unexplained. Clone size and V and J calls were adopted from that table, with D and trimming inferred from the DNA. For this sample the table gives some 40,000 clones, of which 85% to 95% were detected only once. The ten largest account for approximately 2.2% of the sample.

As to this clone: Its cognate antigen has yet to be identified. No much larger clone exists at a distance of one base, and base qualities are not known.

V is clipped by 8 bases and J by 0 bases, and the sequence between their germline boundaries is 8 bases long. CDR1 ENHRY and CDR2 SYGVKD are derived from the germline V gene. The CDR3 contains 13 residues, cysteine and phenylalanine counted. The only DNA kept is the CDR3, 39 bases in frame from the first base. This TCR was sampled from a man under 40 with HIV. The sequencing here drew on unsorted PBMCs, taken about 9 years after starting antiretroviral therapy. The chain is made from TRBV10-3 and TRBJ1-3; the D gene lacks a confident call. The DNA sequence follows: TGTGCCATCTCCCCGGGCTCTGGAAACACCATATATTTT. The translation is CAISPGSGNTIYF.